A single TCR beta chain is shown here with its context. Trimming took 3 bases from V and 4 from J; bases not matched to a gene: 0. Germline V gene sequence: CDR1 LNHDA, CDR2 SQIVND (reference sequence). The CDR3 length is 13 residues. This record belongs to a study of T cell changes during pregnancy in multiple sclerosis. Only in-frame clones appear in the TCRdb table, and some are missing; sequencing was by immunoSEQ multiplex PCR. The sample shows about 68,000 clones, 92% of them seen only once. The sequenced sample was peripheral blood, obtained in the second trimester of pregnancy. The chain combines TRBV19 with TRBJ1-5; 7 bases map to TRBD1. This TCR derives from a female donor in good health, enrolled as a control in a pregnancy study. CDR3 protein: CASSMGQNQPQHF. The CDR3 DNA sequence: TGTGCCAGTAGTATGGGACAGAATCAGCCCCAGCATTTT.